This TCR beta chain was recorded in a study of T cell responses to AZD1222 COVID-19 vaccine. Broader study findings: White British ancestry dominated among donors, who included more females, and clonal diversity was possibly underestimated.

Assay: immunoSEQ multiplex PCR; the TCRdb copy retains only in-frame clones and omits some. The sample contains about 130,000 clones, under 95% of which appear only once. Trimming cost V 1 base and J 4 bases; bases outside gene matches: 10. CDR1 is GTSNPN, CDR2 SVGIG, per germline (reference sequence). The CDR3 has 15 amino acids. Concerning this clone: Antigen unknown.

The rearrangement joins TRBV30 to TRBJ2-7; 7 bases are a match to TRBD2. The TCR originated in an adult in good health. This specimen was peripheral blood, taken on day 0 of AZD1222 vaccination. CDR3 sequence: CAWSGSGGSIYEQYF. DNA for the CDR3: TGTGCCTGGAGTGGATCCGGGGGGTCGATATACGAGCAGTACTTC.